The entry below gives a single T cell receptor (beta chain) sequence along with its context. The entry originates in a study of blood T cell repertoires in COVID-19. CDR1 and CDR2 (germline): SGHRS, YFSETQ. The length of the CDR3 is 15 residues. J lost 5 bases, V lost 3 bases, and 8 bases had no gene match. TCRdb's copy holds only in-frame clones and misses some; the assay was immunoSEQ multiplex PCR. The table lists 320,000 or so clones, about 90% of them singletons, with around 5% in the top ten. The sample consisted of PBMCs or T cells enriched from blood (not recorded which). The chain joins TRBV5-1 to TRBJ2-5; 9 bases map to TRBD1. This TCR derives from a young man who had recovered from COVID-19. The CDR3 loop is CASSYRDRDAETQYF. CDR3 nucleotide sequence: TGCGCCAGCAGCTACCGGGACAGGGATGCGGAGACCCAGTACTTC.